This passage covers 19 T cell receptor beta chains from one sample sequenced in a study of blood T cell repertoires in COVID-19. Generated by immunoSEQ multiplex PCR, the TCRdb table keeps only in-frame clones and is missing some. The top ten clones hold around 4.1% of a sample with about 270,000 clones, approximately 86% of them seen once. The sequenced material came from peripheral blood. These receptors all stem from a woman in her 50s with active or convalescent COVID-19.

The gene calls are TRBV24-1 and TRBJ2-1; a possible D gene is TRBD2 (5 bases). Per germline, CDR1 KGHDR and CDR2 SFDVKD. This CDR3 is 15 amino acids long. V was shortened by 6 bases and J by 6 bases, with 17 bases between the two germline ends. The CDR3 spells CATSRGGRGGNEQFF. The CDR3 region has the DNA TGTGCCACCAGTCGGGGTGGGAGAGGCGGCAATGAGCAGTTCTTC.

This rearrangement joins TRBV9 to TRBJ2-3; TRBD2 matches at 12 bases. The CDR3 is 14 residues long. Losses at the gene ends were 8 bases for V and 8 bases for J; bases not matched to a gene: 9. Germline V gives CDR1 SGDLS, CDR2 YYNGEE. The CDR3 is CASMTSGSEGTQYF. In DNA form, the CDR3 reads TGTGCCAGTATGACTAGCGGGAGTGAGGGTACGCAGTATTTT. Supplemented by reference TRBV9 and TRBJ2-3, the full variable domain reads DSGVTQTPKHLITATGQRVTLRCSPRSGDLSVYWYQQSLDQGLQFLIQYYNGEERAKGNILERFSAQQFPDLHSELNLSSLELGDSALYFCASMTSGSEGTQYFGPGTRLTVL.

This clone was detected only once. This chain links TRBV6-5 with TRBJ2-7; D call uncertain. The CDR3 is 13 residues long. CDR1 is MNHEY, CDR2 SVGAGI, per germline. The CDR3 DNA follows: TGTGCTACCTCCTTGACAAGCTCCTACGAGCAGTACTTC. Translated, it gives CATSLTSSYEQYF.

This chain joins TRBV18 and TRBJ1-2; the D is unclear. CDR3 length: 14 amino acids. V lost 1 base to trimming and J lost 2 bases, with 8 bases between them. The germline V gene has CDR1 KGHSH and CDR2 LQKENI. Here the CDR3 DNA reads TGTGCCAGCTCACCACTGGCAGCGAACTATGGCTACACCTTC. Its protein is CASSPLAANYGYTF.

This clone has just one count. One end of the junction is discordant with germline, which a read error may explain. V is TRBV7-2 and J is TRBJ2-3; 14 bases are a match to TRBD2. The CDR3 loop spans 13 amino acids. Germline V gene sequence: CDR1 SGHTA, CDR2 FQGNSA. CDR3 nucleotide sequence: TGTGCCAGCAGCTTAGGGGGACTAGCGGGAGCACATTTT. It yields the protein CASSLGGLAGAHF.

The V gene is TRBV6-5, the J gene TRBJ2-5; 9 bases map to TRBD2. V lost 10 bases, J lost 6 bases, and 9 bases stayed unmatched. This CDR3 is 13 amino acids long. CDR1 is MNHEY, CDR2 SVGAGI, per germline. The CDR3 is CATKIAGVQTQYF. In DNA, the CDR3 is TGTGCCACAAAGATAGCGGGAGTACAGACCCAGTACTTC.

This chain uses TRBV2 with TRBJ1-4; TRBD1 might be the D (6 bases). CDR1 is SNHLY and CDR2 is FYNNEI in the germline V gene. Trimming cost V 5 bases and J 0 bases, with 10 bases left between them. CDR3 length: 15 residues. The CDR3 DNA is TGTGCCAGCAGTTGGGGGCGTGCAACTAATGAAAAACTGTTTTTT. It encodes CASSWGRATNEKLFF.

In DNA, the CDR3 is TGTGCCAGCAGATCGGACAGTCATAGCAATCAGCCCCAGCATTTT. As protein: CASRSDSHSNQPQHF. This chain links TRBV28 with TRBJ1-5, with a weak D call TRBD1 (6 bases). V lost 6 bases, J lost 0 bases, and 12 bases lay in between. Germline assignment: CDR1 MDHEN and CDR2 SYDVKM. The CDR3 has 15 amino acids.

V usage is TRBV6-5 and J usage is TRBJ1-1, with a tentative D call TRBD1 (5 bases). The germline CDR1 and CDR2 sequences are MNHEY and SVGAGI. The CDR3 has 15 amino acids. With 6 bases removed from V and 1 base from J, the gap between germline ends came to 15 bases. CDR3: CASSHPGRANTEAFF. DNA of the CDR3: TGTGCCAGCAGCCATCCGGGCAGGGCGAACACTGAAGCTTTCTTT.

V and J are TRBV19 and TRBJ1-4, with 8 bases fitting TRBD1. The V segment lost 4 bases and the J segment 2 bases; nucleotides outside the gene matches: 9. This CDR3 has 17 residues. Germline CDR1 is LNHDA and CDR2 is SQIVND (reference sequence). Written as DNA, the CDR3 is TGTGCCAGTAGTACCTCCGGACAGGGTCGGACTAATGAAAAACTGTTTTTT. Its protein product is CASSTSGQGRTNEKLFF.

The V gene is TRBV6-5, the J gene TRBJ2-7, with D tentatively TRBD2 (6 bases). Trimming removed 6 bases from V and 6 bases from J, with 21 bases in between. The V gene's germline CDR1 is MNHEY and CDR2 SVGAGI. The CDR3 spans 15 residues. CDR3 bases: TGTGCCAGCAGCCACAATTCCGGGACTGTCTCCGAGCAGTACTTC. Translation gives CASSHNSGTVSEQYF.

This chain connects TRBV14 to TRBJ2-3; possibly TRBD2 for D (6 bases). Trimming cost V 3 bases and J 0 bases, with 13 bases left between them. The germline gives CDR1 SGHDN, CDR2 FVKESK. The CDR3 has 16 amino acids. The CDR3 spells CASSHPRGSSTDTQYF. CDR3 nucleotides: TGTGCCAGCAGCCACCCCCGGGGGTCTAGCACAGATACGCAGTATTTT.

The rearrangement uses TRBV19 and TRBJ1-1; the D gene is possibly TRBD1 (6 bases). Trimming shortened V by 3 bases and J by 1 base, and 9 bases separated the two germline ends. The CDR3 extends over 14 amino acids. Germline V gene data show CDR1 as LNHDA and CDR2 as SQIVND (reference sequence). The CDR3 spells CASSIRGENTEAFF. CDR3 DNA sequence: TGTGCCAGTAGTATCAGGGGAGAGAACACTGAAGCTTTCTTT.

V usage is TRBV18 and J usage is TRBJ2-1; D gene ambiguous. Germline CDR1 KGHSH, CDR2 LQKENI. The CDR3 spans 15 residues. V was pared by 4 bases and J by 3 bases, with 13 bases between. The chain's CDR3 is CASSQVAVDYNEQFF. Written as DNA, the CDR3 is TGTGCCAGCTCACAGGTAGCCGTAGACTACAATGAGCAGTTCTTC.

J is TRBJ2-7 and V is TRBV18, with 7 bases lining up with TRBD2. The CDR3 runs to 15 residues. Germline CDR1 and CDR2: KGHSH and LQKENI. V trimming: 6 bases; J trimming: 6 bases; junction bases outside the gene matches: 14. The CDR3 is CASSPSAGDTSEQYF. Written as DNA, the CDR3 is TGTGCCAGCTCCCCCTCGGCGGGAGACACGAGCGAGCAGTACTTC.

This clone occurred a few times. The chain couples TRBV29-1 to TRBJ2-5; D might be TRBD1 (5 bases). Trimming removed 7 bases from V and 3 bases from J, with 21 bases in between. CDR3 length: 15 residues. From germline, CDR1 is SQVTM and CDR2 ANQGSEA. CDR3 in DNA: TGCAGCGCCGGTCCGGACAAAACCTCCAAAGAGACCCAGTACTTC. Residues: CSAGPDKTSKETQYF.

To note about this clone: This may be a read error: a much more frequent sequence differs by one nucleotide. Other DNA sequences of this sample code for an identical CDR3. This chain links TRBV19 with TRBJ2-2; 8 bases align to TRBD1. This CDR3 region has 15 residues. Germline V gene sequence: CDR1 LNHDA, CDR2 SQIVND (reference sequence). V shed 5 bases, J shed 6 bases, and the junction held 8 bases outside the gene matches. Written as DNA, the CDR3 is TGTGCCAGTAGTCGAGGAGACAGGGGCCCCGGGGAGCTGTTTTTT. It codes for CASSRGDRGPGELFF.

The chain's CDR3 is CSVVQGNYGYTF. For the CDR3, the DNA is TGCAGCGTTGTACAGGGTAACTATGGCTACACCTTC. The genes are TRBV29-1 and TRBJ1-2; TRBD1 might be the D (6 bases). This CDR3 is built from 12 residues. V lost 4 bases and J 1 base, leaving 7 bases between the germline ends. Looked up from germline, CDR1 is SQVTM and CDR2 is ANQGSEA.

The chain joins TRBV11-2 to TRBJ2-2, with 14 nucleotides matching TRBD2. V was pared by 1 base and J by 6 bases, with 1 base of the junction left unmatched. From germline, CDR1 is SGHAT and CDR2 FQNNGV. The CDR3 runs to 16 residues. In nucleotides, the CDR3 is TGTGCCAGCAGCTTAGCGACTAGCGGGAGGGCCGGGGAGCTGTTTTTT. Translation gives CASSLATSGRAGELFF.